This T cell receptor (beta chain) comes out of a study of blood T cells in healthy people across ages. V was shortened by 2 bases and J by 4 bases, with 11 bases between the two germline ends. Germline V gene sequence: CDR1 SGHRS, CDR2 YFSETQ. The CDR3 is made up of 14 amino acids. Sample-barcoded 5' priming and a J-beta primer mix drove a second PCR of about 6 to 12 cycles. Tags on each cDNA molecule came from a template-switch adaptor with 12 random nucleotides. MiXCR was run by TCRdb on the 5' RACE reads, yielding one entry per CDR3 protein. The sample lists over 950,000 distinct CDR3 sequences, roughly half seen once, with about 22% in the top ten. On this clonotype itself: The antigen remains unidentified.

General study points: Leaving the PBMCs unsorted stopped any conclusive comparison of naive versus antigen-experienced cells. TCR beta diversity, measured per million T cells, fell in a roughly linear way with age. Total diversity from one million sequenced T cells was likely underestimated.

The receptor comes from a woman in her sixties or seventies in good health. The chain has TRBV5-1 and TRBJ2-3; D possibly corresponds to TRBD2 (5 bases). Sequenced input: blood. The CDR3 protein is CASSFDREADTQYF. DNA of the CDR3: TGCGCCAGCAGCTTTGATCGGGAAGCAGATACGCAGTATTTT.